This T cell receptor beta chain was identified during a study of cytomegalovirus exposure and HLA in healthy donors. Trimming removed 4 bases at V and 10 bases at J, with 22 bases between. Germline V lookup: CDR1 MGHRA, CDR2 YSYEKL. This CDR3 contains 15 residues. This table comes from immunoSEQ multiplex PCR, and its TCRdb copy is limited to in-frame clones, with some not included. In the table there are approximately 200,000 clones, about 81% of which are singletons. A word on this clone: Its antigen is unknown.

Whole-study findings and limits: Rare sequences made up most TCRs, while some public TCRs were found in many donors. Cytomegalovirus association was listed for 164 TCR beta chains. The classifier, whose performance was assessed in both the original and validation cohorts, reportedly diagnosed cytomegalovirus status with high specificity and sensitivity.

The chain has TRBV4-1 and TRBJ1-1; possibly TRBD1 for D (6 bases). Sequenced sample: PBMCs. The source of this sequence is a woman aged 30 to 39 in good health and CMV-seronegative. The CDR3 region is CASSPPSDRRRVAFF. Written as DNA, the CDR3 is TGCGCCAGCAGCCCCCCCAGCGACAGGCGAAGGGTAGCTTTCTTT.